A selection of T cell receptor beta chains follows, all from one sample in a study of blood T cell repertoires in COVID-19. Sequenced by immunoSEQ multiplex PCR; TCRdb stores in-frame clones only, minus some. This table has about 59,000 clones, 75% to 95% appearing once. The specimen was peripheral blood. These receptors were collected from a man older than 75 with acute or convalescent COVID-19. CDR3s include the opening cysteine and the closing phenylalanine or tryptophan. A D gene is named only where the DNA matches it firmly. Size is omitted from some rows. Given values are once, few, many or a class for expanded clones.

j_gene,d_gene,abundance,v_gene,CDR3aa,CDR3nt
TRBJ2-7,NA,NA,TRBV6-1,CASSEEAGPYEQYF,TGTGCCAGCAGTGAAGAAGCAGGTCCCTACGAGCAGTACTTC
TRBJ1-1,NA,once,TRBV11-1,CASSLVGGSEAFF,TGTGCCAGCAGCTTAGTCGGGGGAAGTGAAGCTTTCTTT
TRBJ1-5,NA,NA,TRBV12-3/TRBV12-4,CASSRGEPQHF,TGTGCCAGCAGTAGGGGTGAGCCCCAGCATTTT
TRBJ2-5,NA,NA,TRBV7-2,CASSLRRGQETQYF,TGTGCCAGCAGCTTGAGACGGGGCCAAGAGACCCAGTACTTC
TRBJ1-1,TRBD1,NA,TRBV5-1,CASSQDRGAMNTEAFF,TGCGCCAGCAGCCAAGACAGGGGGGCAATGAACACTGAAGCTTTCTTT
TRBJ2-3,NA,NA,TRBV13,CASSLETGRDTDTQYF,TGTGCCAGCAGCTTAGAGACAGGGCGGGACACAGATACGCAGTATTTT
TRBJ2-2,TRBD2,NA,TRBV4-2,CASSQVGLAGGQQNTGELFF,TGTGCCAGCAGCCAAGTGGGACTAGCGGGGGGGCAACAGAACACCGGGGAGCTGTTTTTT
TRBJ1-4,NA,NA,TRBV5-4,CASSDREVEEKLFF,TGTGCCAGCAGCGACCGGGAAGTTGAGGAAAAACTGTTTTTT
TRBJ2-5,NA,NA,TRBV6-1,CASSEALRTVQETQYF,TGTGCCAGCAGTGAAGCGCTTCGGACAGTACAAGAGACCCAGTACTTC
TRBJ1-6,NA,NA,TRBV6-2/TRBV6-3,CASSPTIQALHF,TGTGCCAGCAGCCCCACGATTCAGGCCCTCCACTTT
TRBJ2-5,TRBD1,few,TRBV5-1,CASRRTGGRMETQYF,TGCGCCAGCAGGCGGACAGGGGGAAGAATGGAGACCCAGTACTTC
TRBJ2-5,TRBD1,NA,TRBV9,CASSVGLTGTGGQETQYF,TGTGCCAGCAGCGTAGGATTAACCGGGACAGGGGGCCAAGAGACCCAGTACTTC